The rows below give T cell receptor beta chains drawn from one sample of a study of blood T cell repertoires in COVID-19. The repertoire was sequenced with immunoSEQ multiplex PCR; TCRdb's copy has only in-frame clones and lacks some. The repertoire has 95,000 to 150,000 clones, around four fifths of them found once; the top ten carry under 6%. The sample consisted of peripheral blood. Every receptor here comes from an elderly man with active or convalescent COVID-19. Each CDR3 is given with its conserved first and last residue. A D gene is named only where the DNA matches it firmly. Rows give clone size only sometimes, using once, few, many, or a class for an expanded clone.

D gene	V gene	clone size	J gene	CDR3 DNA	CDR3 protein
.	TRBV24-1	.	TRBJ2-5	TGTGCCACCAGTGATTTAGGCGGTTCACAAGAGACCCAGTACTTC	CATSDLGGSQETQYF
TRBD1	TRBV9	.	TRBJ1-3	TGTGCCAGCAGCCTTCAGGGGGCTTACGGAAACACCATATATTTT	CASSLQGAYGNTIYF
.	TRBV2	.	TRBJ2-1	TGTGCCAGCAGGATTAGAAGCTCCTACAATGAGCAGTTCTTC	CASRIRSSYNEQFF
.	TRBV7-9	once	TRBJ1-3	TGTGCCAGCAGCAGTGACGGGAGCTCTGGAAACACCATATATTTT	CASSSDGSSGNTIYF
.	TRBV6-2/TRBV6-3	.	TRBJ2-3	TGTGCCAGCAGCCTAGTCGGACAGTCCACAGATACGCAGTATTTT	CASSLVGQSTDTQYF
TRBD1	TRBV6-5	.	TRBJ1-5	TGTGCCAGCAGACCAGACAGGGGTAGCAATCAGCCCCAGCATTTT	CASRPDRGSNQPQHF
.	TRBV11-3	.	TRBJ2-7	TGTGCCAGCAGCCAGGGACTTGCCTACGAGCAGTACTTC	CASSQGLAYEQYF
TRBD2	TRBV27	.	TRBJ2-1	TGTGCCAGCAGTTTAGCGGCTAGCGGGAATGAGCAGTTCTTC	CASSLAASGNEQFF
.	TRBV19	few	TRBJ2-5	TGTGCCAGTAGTTTCCAGGGTAAACAAGAGACCCAGTACTTC	CASSFQGKQETQYF
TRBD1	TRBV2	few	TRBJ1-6	TGTGCCAGCAGTGCGGCAGGGGGCAGGGCACCCCTCCACTTT	CASSAAGGRAPLHF
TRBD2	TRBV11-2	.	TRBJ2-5	TGTGCCAGCAGCACCAATCGGACTAGCGGGTTAGAGACCCAGTACTTC	CASSTNRTSGLETQYF
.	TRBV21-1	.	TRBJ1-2	TGTGCCAGCAGCAAAAACGGGAGGCGTGATGGCTACACCTTC	CASSKNGRRDGYTF
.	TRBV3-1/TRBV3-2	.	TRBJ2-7	TGTGCCAGCAGCCCCCCCTCCCAGGGGAACGAGCAGTACTTC	CASSPPSQGNEQYF
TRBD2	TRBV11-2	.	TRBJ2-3	TGTGCCAGCAGCTTGGGACTAGCGGGGGGCGGAACAGATACGCAGTATTTT	CASSLGLAGGGTDTQYF
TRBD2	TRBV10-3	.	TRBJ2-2	TGTGCCATCAAACTAGCGGGGGCGAACACCGGGGAGCTGTTTTTT	CAIKLAGANTGELFF
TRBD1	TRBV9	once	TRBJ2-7	TGTGCCAGCAGCCAAGGGACAGGGGTCGACTACGAGCAGTACTTC	CASSQGTGVDYEQYF
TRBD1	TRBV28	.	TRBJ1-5	TGTGCCAGCAACGGACAGGGTGGCAATCAGCCCCAGCATTTT	CASNGQGGNQPQHF
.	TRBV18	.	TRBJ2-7	TGTGCCAGCTCACCGTCGACACACTCCTACGAGCAGTACTTC	CASSPSTHSYEQYF
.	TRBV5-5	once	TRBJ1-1	TGTGCCAGCAGCAGGGGGGCGGGGGACACTGAAGCTTTCTTT	CASSRGAGDTEAFF
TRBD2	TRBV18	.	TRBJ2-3	TGTGCCAGCTCAAAAGCGACTAGCGTCAGCACAGATACGCAGTATTTT	CASSKATSVSTDTQYF
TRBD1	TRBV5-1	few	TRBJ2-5	TGCGCCAGCAGCCGGGGACAGGGTGGACAGACCCAGTACTTC	CASSRGQGGQTQYF
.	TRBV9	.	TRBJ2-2	TGTGCCAGCAGCGTAGTGGACTCCGTGGGGACCGGGGAGCTGTTTTTT	CASSVVDSVGTGELFF